This T cell receptor (beta chain) was identified during a study of blood T cells in healthy people across ages. Alongside a J-beta primer mix, a sample-barcoded 5' primer served in a second PCR lasting roughly 7 to 12 cycles. TCRdb used MiXCR to reprocess the 5' RACE reads, holding one entry per CDR3 protein. The table has 1 million or so distinct CDR3 sequences, approximately 25% seen once. This CDR3 contains 14 residues. Germline V gives CDR1 LGHDT, CDR2 YNNKEL (reference sequence). This sample was also put to use in a study of T cells of mothers and their children.

The rearrangement uses TRBV3-1 and TRBJ2-7, with 8 bases aligning to TRBD2. Matching the DNA end better, TRBJ2-5 makes the J call doubtful. The clonotype originates from a girl aged 2-15 years in good health. Sequenced: blood. This CDR3 reads CASSQGGGLETQYF. As DNA, the CDR3 is TGTGCCAGCAGCCAAGGCGGGGGGCTTGAGACCCAGTACTTC.